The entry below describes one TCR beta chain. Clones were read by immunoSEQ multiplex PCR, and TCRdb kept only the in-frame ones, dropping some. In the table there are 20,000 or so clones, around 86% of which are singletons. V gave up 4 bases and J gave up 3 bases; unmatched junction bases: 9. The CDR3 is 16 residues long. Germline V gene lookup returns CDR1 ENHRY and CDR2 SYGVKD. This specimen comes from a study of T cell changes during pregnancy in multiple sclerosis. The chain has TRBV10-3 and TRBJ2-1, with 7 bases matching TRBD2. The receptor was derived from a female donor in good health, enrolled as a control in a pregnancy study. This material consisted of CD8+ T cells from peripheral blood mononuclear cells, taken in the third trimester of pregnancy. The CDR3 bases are TGTGCCATCAGTGTAGGTATGGCTAGCGGCTACAATGAGCAGTTCTTC. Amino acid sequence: CAISVGMASGYNEQFF.